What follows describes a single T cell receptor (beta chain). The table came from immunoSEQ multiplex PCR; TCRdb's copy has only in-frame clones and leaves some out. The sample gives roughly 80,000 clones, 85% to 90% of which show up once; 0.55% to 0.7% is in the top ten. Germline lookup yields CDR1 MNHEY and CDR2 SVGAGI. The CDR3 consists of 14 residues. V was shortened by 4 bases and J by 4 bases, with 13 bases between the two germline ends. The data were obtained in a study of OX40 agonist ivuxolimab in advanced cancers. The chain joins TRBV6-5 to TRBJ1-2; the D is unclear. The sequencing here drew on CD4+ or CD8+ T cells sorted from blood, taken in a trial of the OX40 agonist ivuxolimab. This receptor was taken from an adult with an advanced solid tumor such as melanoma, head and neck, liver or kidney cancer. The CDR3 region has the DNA TGTGCCAGCAGTTCCGTTGGACGGATCTATGGCTACACCTTC. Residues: CASSSVGRIYGYTF.